This T cell receptor (beta chain) was captured by sequencing in a study of shared clonotypes between healthy human individuals. Unsorted PBMC DNA was sequenced on ten immunoSEQ deep assay plates. Method: immunoSEQ multiplex PCR; TCRdb's copy keeps in-frame clones and lacks some. In the table there are about 490,000 clones, almost 80% of which are singletons. CDR3 length: 14 amino acids. In germline, CDR1 is MNHEY, CDR2 SVGAGI. Trimming removed 6 bases from V and 6 bases from J; junction bases left unmatched: 10. On this clone itself: Its antigen is still unknown.

Among the donors, all were Caucasian adults who lived in Nashville, Tennessee. Study results and caveats: Genetic and exposure-history diversity was limited by the few donors.

The chain uses TRBV6-5 and TRBJ2-7, with TRBD1 matching 8 bases. Sequencing was carried out using PBMCs. This receptor was taken from a woman aged 40 to 50 in good health. Some clones in this sample may be carry-over from other donors' samples. The CDR3 is CASRRPQGAGEQYF. The DNA for the CDR3 is TGTGCCAGCAGACGCCCTCAGGGGGCTGGCGAGCAGTACTTC.